Sequencing of this T cell receptor (beta chain) was carried out in a study of monozygotic twins with inflammatory bowel disease. Germline lookup yields CDR1 SGHDT and CDR2 YYEEEE. This CDR3 spans 16 amino acids. TCRdb reworked the 5' RACE reads into one entry per CDR3 protein, no DNA. Across about 110,000 distinct CDR3 sequences, the top ten clones capture 9.5% to 15% of the sample. The receptor comes from a human donor with ulcerative colitis or Crohn's disease, or a healthy co-twin of an affected twin (not recorded which). The sample was blood. This chain uses TRBV5-6 with TRBJ1-5; no DNA is available, so the TRBD1 call from TCRdb remains unchecked. Here the CDR3 reads CASSFMDRVGDQPQHF.